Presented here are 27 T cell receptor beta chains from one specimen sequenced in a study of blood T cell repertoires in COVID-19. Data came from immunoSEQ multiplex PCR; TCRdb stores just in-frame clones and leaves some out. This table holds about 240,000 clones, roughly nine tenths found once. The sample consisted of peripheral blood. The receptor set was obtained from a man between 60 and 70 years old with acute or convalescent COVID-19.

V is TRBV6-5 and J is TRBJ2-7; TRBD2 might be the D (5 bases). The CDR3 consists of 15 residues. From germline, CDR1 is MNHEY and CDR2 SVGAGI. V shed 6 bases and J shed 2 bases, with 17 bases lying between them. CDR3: CASSPVERRTYEQYF. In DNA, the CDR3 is TGTGCCAGCAGCCCCGTTGAGCGGAGAACCTACGAGCAGTACTTC.

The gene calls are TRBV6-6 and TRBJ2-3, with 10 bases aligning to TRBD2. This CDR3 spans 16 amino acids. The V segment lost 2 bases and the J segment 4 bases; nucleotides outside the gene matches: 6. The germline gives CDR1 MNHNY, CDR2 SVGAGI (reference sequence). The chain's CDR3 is CASSYGSLAGADTQYF. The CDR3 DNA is TGTGCCAGCAGTTACGGAAGTCTAGCGGGAGCAGATACGCAGTATTTT.

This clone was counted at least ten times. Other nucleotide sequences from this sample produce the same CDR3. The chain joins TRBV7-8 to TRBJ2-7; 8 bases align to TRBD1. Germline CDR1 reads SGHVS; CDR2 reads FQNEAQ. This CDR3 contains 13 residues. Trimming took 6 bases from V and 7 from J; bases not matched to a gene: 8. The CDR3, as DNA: TGTGCCAGCAGTTTGGACAGGGCGGGGGAGCAGTACTTC. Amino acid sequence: CASSLDRAGEQYF.

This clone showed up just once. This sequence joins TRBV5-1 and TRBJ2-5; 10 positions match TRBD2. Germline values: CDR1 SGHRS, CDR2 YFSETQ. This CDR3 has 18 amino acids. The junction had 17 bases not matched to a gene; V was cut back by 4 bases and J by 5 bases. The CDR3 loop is CASSRSPKAGGPGETQYF. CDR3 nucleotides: TGCGCCAGCAGCCGATCCCCTAAAGCGGGAGGGCCGGGGGAGACCCAGTACTTC.

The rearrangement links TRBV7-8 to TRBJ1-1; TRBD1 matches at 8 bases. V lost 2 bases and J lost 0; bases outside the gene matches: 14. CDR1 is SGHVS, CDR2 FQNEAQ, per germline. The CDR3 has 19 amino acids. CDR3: CASSLNPATGAGVNTEAFF. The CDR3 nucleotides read TGTGCCAGCAGCTTAAACCCCGCGACAGGGGCAGGGGTGAACACTGAAGCTTTCTTT.

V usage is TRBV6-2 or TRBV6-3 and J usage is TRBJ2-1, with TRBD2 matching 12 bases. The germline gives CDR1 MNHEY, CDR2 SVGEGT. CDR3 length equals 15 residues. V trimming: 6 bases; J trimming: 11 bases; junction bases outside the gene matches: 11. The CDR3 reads CASSSTSGSEIQQFF. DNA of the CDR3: TGTGCCAGCAGCTCGACTAGCGGGAGTGAGATCCAGCAGTTCTTC.

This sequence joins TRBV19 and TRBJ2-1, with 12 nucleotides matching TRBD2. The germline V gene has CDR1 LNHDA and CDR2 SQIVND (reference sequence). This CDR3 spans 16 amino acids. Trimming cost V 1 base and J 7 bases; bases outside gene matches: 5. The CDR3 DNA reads TGTGCCAGTAGTATAGGGGCTAGCGGGAGGGCGAATGAGCAGTTCTTC. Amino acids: CASSIGASGRANEQFF. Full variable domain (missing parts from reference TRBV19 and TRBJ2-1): DGGITQSPKYLFRKEGQNVTLSCEQNLNHDAMYWYRQDPGQGLRLIYYSQIVNDFQKGDIAEGYSVSREKKESFPLTVTSAQKNPTAFYLCASSIGASGRANEQFFGPGTRLTVL.

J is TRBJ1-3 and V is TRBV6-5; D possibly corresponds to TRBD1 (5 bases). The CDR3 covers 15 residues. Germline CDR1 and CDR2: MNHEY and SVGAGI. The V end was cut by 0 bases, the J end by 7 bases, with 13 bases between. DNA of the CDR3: TGTGCCAGCAGTTACTCGGGGGGTAGAAGGAACACCATATATTTT. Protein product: CASSYSGGRRNTIYF.

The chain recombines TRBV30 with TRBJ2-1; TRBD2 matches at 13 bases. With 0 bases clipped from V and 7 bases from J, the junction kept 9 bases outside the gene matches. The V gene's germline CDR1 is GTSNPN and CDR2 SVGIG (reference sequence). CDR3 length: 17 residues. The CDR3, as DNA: TGTGCCTGGAGTGTAGGGTGGACTAGCGGGAGCCAGAATGAGCAGTTCTTC. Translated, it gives CAWSVGWTSGSQNEQFF.

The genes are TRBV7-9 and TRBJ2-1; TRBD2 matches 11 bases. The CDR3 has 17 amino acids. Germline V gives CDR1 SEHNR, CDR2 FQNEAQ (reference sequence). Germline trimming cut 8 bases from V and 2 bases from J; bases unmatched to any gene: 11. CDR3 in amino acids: CASHLAGGNVAYNEQFF. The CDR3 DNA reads TGTGCCAGCCACTTAGCGGGAGGGAACGTAGCCTACAATGAGCAGTTCTTC.

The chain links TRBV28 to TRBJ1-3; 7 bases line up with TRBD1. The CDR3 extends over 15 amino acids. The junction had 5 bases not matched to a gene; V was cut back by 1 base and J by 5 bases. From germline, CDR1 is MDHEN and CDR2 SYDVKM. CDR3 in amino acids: CASSLSQGLRNTIYF. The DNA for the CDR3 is TGTGCCAGCAGTTTATCACAGGGGCTGAGAAACACCATATATTTT.

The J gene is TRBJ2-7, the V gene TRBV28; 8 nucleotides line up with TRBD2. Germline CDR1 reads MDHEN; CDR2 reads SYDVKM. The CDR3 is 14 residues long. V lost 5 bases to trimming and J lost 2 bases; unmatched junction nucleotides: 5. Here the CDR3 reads CASSIAGTAYEQYF. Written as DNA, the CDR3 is TGTGCCAGCAGTATAGCGGGGACTGCCTACGAGCAGTACTTC.

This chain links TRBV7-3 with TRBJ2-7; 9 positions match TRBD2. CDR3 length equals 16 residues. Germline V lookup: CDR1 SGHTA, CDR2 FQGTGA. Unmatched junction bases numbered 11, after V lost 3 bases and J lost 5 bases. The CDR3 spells CASSFWAGGPIHEQYF. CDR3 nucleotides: TGTGCCAGCAGCTTCTGGGCGGGAGGGCCGATCCACGAGCAGTACTTC.

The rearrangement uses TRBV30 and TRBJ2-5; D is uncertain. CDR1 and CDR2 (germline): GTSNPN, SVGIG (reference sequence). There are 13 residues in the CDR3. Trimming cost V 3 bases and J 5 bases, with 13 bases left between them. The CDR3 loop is CAWRTKAVETQYF. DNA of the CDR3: TGTGCCTGGAGAACGAAGGCGGTGGAGACCCAGTACTTC.

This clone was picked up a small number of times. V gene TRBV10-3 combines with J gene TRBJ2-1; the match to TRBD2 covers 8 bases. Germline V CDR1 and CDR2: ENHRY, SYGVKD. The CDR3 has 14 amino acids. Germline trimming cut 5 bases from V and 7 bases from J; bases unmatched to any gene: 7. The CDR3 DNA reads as TGTGCCATCAGTACCGGGACTAGGGGTAATGAGCAGTTCTTC. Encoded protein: CAISTGTRGNEQFF.

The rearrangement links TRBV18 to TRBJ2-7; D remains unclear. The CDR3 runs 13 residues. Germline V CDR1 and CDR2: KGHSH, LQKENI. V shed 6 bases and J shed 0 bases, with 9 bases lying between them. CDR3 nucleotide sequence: TGTGCCAGCTCCCCGGCAGGCTCCTACGAGCAGTACTTC. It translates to CASSPAGSYEQYF.

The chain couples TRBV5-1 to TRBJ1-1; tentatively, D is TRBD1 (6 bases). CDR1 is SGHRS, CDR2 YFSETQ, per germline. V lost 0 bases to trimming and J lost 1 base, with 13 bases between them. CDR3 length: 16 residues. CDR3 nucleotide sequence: TGCGCCAGCAGCTTGGTGGTGGGGGGGCCGAACACTGAAGCTTTCTTT. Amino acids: CASSLVVGGPNTEAFF.

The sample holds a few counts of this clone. The CDR3 coding sequence is TGTGCCAGCAGCCCCCACCCGGCGGGGAATCAGCCCCAGCATTTT. Translating gives CASSPHPAGNQPQHF. The chain has TRBV27 and TRBJ1-5, with D unclear. The CDR3 covers 15 residues. V was pared by 6 bases and J by 4 bases, with 16 bases between. Germline CDR1 reads MNHEY; CDR2 reads SMNVEV (reference sequence).

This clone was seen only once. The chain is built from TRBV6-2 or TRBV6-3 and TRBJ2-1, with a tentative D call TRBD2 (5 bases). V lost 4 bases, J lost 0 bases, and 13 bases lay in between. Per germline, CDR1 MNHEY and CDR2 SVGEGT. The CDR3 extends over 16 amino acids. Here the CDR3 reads CASSSHLASSYNEQFF. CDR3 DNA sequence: TGTGCCAGCAGTTCCCATTTAGCGTCCTCCTACAATGAGCAGTTCTTC.

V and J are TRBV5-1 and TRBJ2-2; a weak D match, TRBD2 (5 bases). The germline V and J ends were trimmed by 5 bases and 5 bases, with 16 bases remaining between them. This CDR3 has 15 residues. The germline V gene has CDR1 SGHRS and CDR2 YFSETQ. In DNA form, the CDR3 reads TGCGCCAGCAGGCGGGCAGAGGGAATAACCGGGGAGCTGTTTTTT. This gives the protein CASRRAEGITGELFF.

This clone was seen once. The CDR3 sequence: CASSLAKGQYF. CDR3 DNA: TGTGCATCGTCACTAGCGAAGGGGCAGTACTTC. This chain joins TRBV30 and TRBJ2-7; 7 bases agree with TRBD2. This CDR3 has 11 residues. Germline-derived CDR1 and CDR2 are GTSNPN and SVGIG (reference sequence). The full variable domain, in which reference TRBV30 and TRBJ2-7 provide the parts outside the CDR3, is SQTIHQWPATLVQPVGSPLSLECTVEGTSNPNLYWYRQAAGRGLQLLFYSVGIGQISSEVPQNLSASRPQDRQFILSSKKLLLSDSGFYLCASSLAKGQYFGPGTRLTVT.

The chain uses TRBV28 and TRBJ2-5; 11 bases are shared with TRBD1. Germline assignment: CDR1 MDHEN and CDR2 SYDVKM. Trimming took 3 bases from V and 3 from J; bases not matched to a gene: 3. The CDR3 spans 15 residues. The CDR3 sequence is CASSFPGQGEETQYF. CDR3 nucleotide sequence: TGTGCCAGCAGTTTTCCGGGACAGGGGGAAGAGACCCAGTACTTC.

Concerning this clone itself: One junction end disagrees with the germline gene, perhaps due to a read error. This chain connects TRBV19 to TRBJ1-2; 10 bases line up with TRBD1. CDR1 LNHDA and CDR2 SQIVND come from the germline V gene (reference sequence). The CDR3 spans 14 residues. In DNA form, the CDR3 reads TGTGCCAGTAGTATCCGGGACAGGGGTTTTCCGGCCTTCTTC. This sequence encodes CASSIRDRGFPAFF. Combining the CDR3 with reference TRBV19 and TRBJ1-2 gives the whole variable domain DGGITQSPKYLFRKEGQNVTLSCEQNLNHDAMYWYRQDPGQGLRLIYYSQIVNDFQKGDIAEGYSVSREKKESFPLTVTSAQKNPTAFYLCASSIRDRGFPAFFGSGTRLTVV.

In DNA form, the CDR3 reads TGCGCCAGCTCCCCGGGGGGGACTAGCGGAGGCGAGCAGTACTTC. Its protein is CASSPGGTSGGEQYF. This sequence joins TRBV10-2 and TRBJ2-7; 11 positions match TRBD2. With V trimmed by 8 bases and J by 6 bases, 12 bases remained unmatched. Per germline, CDR1 WSHSY and CDR2 SAAADI. The CDR3 consists of 15 residues.

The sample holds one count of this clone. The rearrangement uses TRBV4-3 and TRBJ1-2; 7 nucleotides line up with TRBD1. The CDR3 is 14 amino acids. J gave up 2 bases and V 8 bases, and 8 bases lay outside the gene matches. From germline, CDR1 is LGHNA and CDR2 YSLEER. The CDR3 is CASSLSRGNYGYTF. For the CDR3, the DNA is TGCGCCAGCTCTCTGAGCAGGGGGAACTATGGCTACACCTTC.

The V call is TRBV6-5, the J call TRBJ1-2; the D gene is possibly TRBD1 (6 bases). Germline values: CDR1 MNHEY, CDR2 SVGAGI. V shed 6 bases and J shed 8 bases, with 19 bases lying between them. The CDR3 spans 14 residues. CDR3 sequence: CASSPGQFYEGYTF. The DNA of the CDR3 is TGTGCCAGCAGCCCAGGACAGTTCTATGAGGGCTACACCTTC.

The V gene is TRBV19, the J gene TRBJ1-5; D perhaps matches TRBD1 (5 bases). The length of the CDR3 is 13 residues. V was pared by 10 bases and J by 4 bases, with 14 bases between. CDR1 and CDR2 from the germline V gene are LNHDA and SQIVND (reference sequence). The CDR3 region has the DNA TGTGCCACCGAGAGAGACAGTAATCAGCCCCAGCATTTT. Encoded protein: CATERDSNQPQHF.